A single TCR beta chain is shown here with its context. Its matching antigen is unknown. Generated by immunoSEQ multiplex PCR, the TCRdb table keeps only in-frame clones and is missing some. The table lists roughly 130,000 clones, around three quarters of them singletons, with 4.5% to 7% in the top ten. Germline loops: CDR1 LNHNV, CDR2 YYDKDF (reference sequence). This CDR3 has 15 residues. Trimming removed 0 bases at V and 4 bases at J, with 11 bases between. The sample belongs to a study of a mutant IDH1 vaccine in newly diagnosed glioma. Study information: With temozolomide cycles, or 4-6 weeks after radiotherapy alone, vaccination was started. Notes on the study in general: Of the patients, less than 95% had vaccine-induced immune responses.

Documented time point: week 11, during vaccination. Each dose of the vaccine consisted of 300 ug of mutant IDH1 20-mer peptide, with topical imiquimod. This chain joins TRBV15 and TRBJ2-3; no clear D. The input for sequencing was PBMCs, taken from a glioma patient whose treatment included an IDH1 peptide vaccine. The sequence was collected from a man aged 40-55 years with glioma. The CDR3 DNA follows: TGTGCCACCAGCAGAGATGCCTTCCTAGCAGATACGCAGTATTTT. Amino acids: CATSRDAFLADTQYF.